A selection of T cell receptor beta chains follows, all from one sample in a study of blood T cell repertoires in COVID-19. The assay was immunoSEQ multiplex PCR, and TCRdb's table has in-frame clones only and misses some. The sample yields 200,000 to 250,000 clones, approximately 91% seen once. Specimen: peripheral blood. The receptors derive from a middle-aged woman who had recovered from COVID-19. Each CDR3 is given with its conserved first and last residue. Each record gives: D gene, V gene, J gene, CDR3 protein. The D gene is left open where the match is weak.

>-|TRBV9|TRBJ2-3
CASSVGDSKDTQYF
>TRBD2|TRBV6-5|TRBJ2-1
CASPGGLEGYNEQFF
>TRBD1|TRBV6-2/TRBV6-3|TRBJ1-5
CASSFNPRTGYSNQPQHF
>-|TRBV19|TRBJ2-1
CASSPLGRMASYNEQFF
>-|TRBV29-1|TRBJ2-5
CSGRQITETQYF
>-|TRBV4-3|TRBJ1-2
CASSQGGGLLDGYTF
>-|TRBV10-3|TRBJ1-4
CAISRTDGEKLFF
>-|TRBV7-8|TRBJ1-3
CASSLGQSFSGNTIYF
>-|TRBV6-6|TRBJ1-2
CASRSEVTTYTF
>-|TRBV6-5|TRBJ1-4
CASSYYEGKLFF
>-|TRBV6-5|TRBJ2-1
CASSPRGNNEQFF
>-|TRBV19|TRBJ1-5
CASSIERRAQHF
>-|TRBV11-1|TRBJ2-7
CASSSTGLEISYEQYF
>-|TRBV4-3|TRBJ2-7
CASSQELGWREKFYEQYF
>TRBD1|TRBV3-1/TRBV3-2|TRBJ2-1
CASSQGGTGVDNEQFF
>TRBD2|TRBV3-1/TRBV3-2|TRBJ2-7
CASSLSGSLYEQYF
>TRBD2|TRBV25-1|TRBJ2-3
CASSEVAGLGTDTQYF
>-|TRBV19|TRBJ1-5
CATVPRGRGNQPQHF
>TRBD1|TRBV29-1|TRBJ2-3
CSAGQGFDTQYF
>TRBD2|TRBV3-1/TRBV3-2|TRBJ2-7
CASSQIAGASYEQYF
>-|TRBV5-1|TRBJ1-2
CASSPGTNNYGYTF
>TRBD1|TRBV15|TRBJ2-7
CATSQQGHGEIMEQYF
>TRBD2|TRBV6-2/TRBV6-3|TRBJ2-7
CASSSGGRAYEQYF
>TRBD1|TRBV2|TRBJ1-6
CASSEWDSLNSPLHF
>TRBD1|TRBV5-5|TRBJ2-6
CASSLSPGGSGANVLTF